This is a list of T cell receptor beta chains from one sample in a study of blood T cells in healthy people across ages. A single record per CDR3 protein comes from TCRdb applying MiXCR to the 5' RACE reads. The sample consists of 1.5 million to 2 million distinct CDR3 sequences, roughly a third of them appearing once. Specimen: blood. These receptors were collected from a woman aged 30 to 39 in good health. The CDR3 runs from the conserved cysteine through the conserved F or W. Each record gives: V gene, clone size, D gene, J gene, CDR3 protein, CDR3 DNA. A D gene is named only where the DNA matches it firmly. Clone size is not always given. Where it is, it says once, few, many or a class for expanded clones.

V: TRBV27; size: NA; D: TRBD1; J: TRBJ1-3; CDR3: CASSPTTKGAGGNTIYF; DNA: TGTGCCAGCAGCCCAACAACGAAGGGGGCAGGAGGAAACACCATATATTTT
V: TRBV29-1; size: few; D: TRBD1; J: TRBJ1-5; CDR3: CSVLEDRGVTGQPQHF; DNA: TGCAGCGTTCTTGAGGACAGGGGAGTAACGGGACAGCCCCAGCATTTT
V: TRBV29-1; size: many; D: NA; J: TRBJ2-5; CDR3: CSVEVAGPPETQYF; DNA: TGCAGCGTTGAAGTGGCCGGGCCTCCAGAGACCCAGTACTTC
V: TRBV20-1; size: NA; D: NA; J: TRBJ2-3; CDR3: CSARNYRVSDTQYF; DNA: TGCAGTGCTAGAAACTACCGAGTTTCGGATACGCAGTATTTT
V: TRBV5-1; size: few; D: NA; J: TRBJ1-2; CDR3: CASSLEGASFYGYTF; DNA: TGCGCCAGCAGCTTGGAAGGGGCGAGCTTCTATGGCTACACCTTC
V: TRBV4-2; size: NA; D: TRBD1; J: TRBJ1-2; CDR3: CASSQAGQGAYEGYTF; DNA: TGTGCCAGCAGCCAAGCGGGACAGGGGGCGTATGAGGGCTACACCTTC
V: TRBV13; size: many; D: NA; J: TRBJ2-7; CDR3: CASSTQTGRDYEQYF; DNA: TGTGCCAGCAGCACGCAGACAGGGCGGGATTACGAGCAGTACTTC
V: TRBV7-2; size: few; D: NA; J: TRBJ1-1; CDR3: CASSLAFGGLTEAFF; DNA: TGTGCCAGCAGCTTAGCTTTTGGGGGGCTAACTGAAGCTTTCTTT
V: TRBV7-8; size: NA; D: NA; J: TRBJ2-3; CDR3: CASSLHRVRPSTDTQYF; DNA: TGTGCCAGCAGCCTTCATCGGGTCCGTCCTAGCACAGATACGCAGTATTTT
V: TRBV5-1; size: few; D: NA; J: TRBJ1-5; CDR3: CASSLGENSNQPQHF; DNA: TGCGCCAGCAGCTTGGGAGAGAATAGCAATCAGCCCCAGCATTTT
V: TRBV7-3; size: many; D: NA; J: TRBJ2-1; CDR3: CASSLSGTYAYNEQFF; DNA: TGTGCCAGCAGCTTATCCGGGACCTACGCCTACAATGAGCAGTTCTTC
V: TRBV27; size: NA; D: NA; J: TRBJ2-7; CDR3: CASSDNSREQYF; DNA: TGTGCCAGCAGCGACAATAGTAGAGAGCAGTACTTC
V: TRBV18; size: NA; D: NA; J: TRBJ1-2; CDR3: CASSGQEFYGYTF; DNA: TGTGCCAGCTCTGGCCAGGAGTTCTATGGCTACACCTTC
V: TRBV6-2/TRBV6-3; size: few; D: TRBD2; J: TRBJ2-7; CDR3: CASSYFLLAGAEQYF; DNA: TGTGCCAGCAGTTACTTCTTACTAGCGGGGGCCGAGCAGTACTTC
V: TRBV15; size: NA; D: NA; J: TRBJ1-2; CDR3: CATSRARQDYGYTF; DNA: TGTGCCACCAGCAGAGCTCGGCAGGACTATGGCTACACCTTC
V: TRBV20-1; size: NA; D: TRBD2; J: TRBJ2-1; CDR3: CSAVAGATYNEQFF; DNA: TGCAGTGCTGTAGCGGGGGCCACCTACAATGAGCAGTTCTTC
V: TRBV20-1; size: NA; D: NA; J: TRBJ2-5; CDR3: CSASRGGYQETQYF; DNA: TGCAGTGCTAGTCGGGGAGGTTACCAAGAGACCCAGTACTTC
V: TRBV12-3/TRBV12-4; size: NA; D: TRBD1; J: TRBJ1-6; CDR3: CASSPGQGASPLHF; DNA: TGTGCCAGCAGCCCCGGACAGGGGGCATCACCCCTCCACTTT
V: TRBV18; size: NA; D: NA; J: TRBJ1-4; CDR3: CASSPGGNEKLFF; DNA: TGTGCCAGCTCACCAGGGGGCAATGAAAAACTGTTTTTT
V: TRBV20-1; size: NA; D: TRBD2; J: TRBJ2-7; CDR3: CSARGATSGSYEQYF; DNA: TGCAGTGCCCGAGGGGCAACTAGCGGTTCCTACGAGCAGTACTTC
V: TRBV7-9; size: few; D: NA; J: TRBJ1-2; CDR3: CASSPGERYGYTF; DNA: TGTGCCAGCAGCCCAGGGGAGCGGTATGGCTACACCTTC
V: TRBV20-1; size: NA; D: NA; J: TRBJ2-5; CDR3: CSAPWGGVETQYF; DNA: TGCAGTGCCCCATGGGGGGGCGTGGAGACCCAGTACTTC
V: TRBV6-1; size: many; D: NA; J: TRBJ2-1; CDR3: CASEGRNEQFF; DNA: TGTGCCAGCGAAGGGAGGAATGAGCAGTTCTTC
V: TRBV20-1; size: NA; D: NA; J: TRBJ2-3; CDR3: CSAPEVAVPDTQYF; DNA: TGCAGTGCTCCAGAGGTGGCCGTTCCCGATACGCAGTATTTT
V: TRBV14; size: NA; D: NA; J: TRBJ1-1; CDR3: CASSLQHTEAFF; DNA: TGTGCCAGCTCACTACAACACACTGAAGCTTTCTTT
V: TRBV29-1; size: NA; D: NA; J: TRBJ1-1; CDR3: CSAGQTVRRTEAFF; DNA: TGCAGCGCCGGACAAACAGTAAGGAGGACTGAAGCTTTCTTT
V: TRBV4-2; size: many; D: NA; J: TRBJ1-4; CDR3: CASSQDGSGLATNEKLFF; DNA: TGTGCCAGCAGCCAAGATGGGTCAGGGCTCGCAACTAATGAAAAACTGTTTTTT
V: TRBV25-1; size: many; D: TRBD1; J: TRBJ2-7; CDR3: CASSEVGGTGFDEQYF; DNA: TGTGCCAGCAGTGAGGTCGGGGGGACAGGGTTCGACGAGCAGTACTTC
V: TRBV29-1; size: NA; D: NA; J: TRBJ2-5; CDR3: CSVEGRIAETQYF; DNA: TGCAGCGTTGAAGGGCGGATCGCTGAGACCCAGTACTTC
V: TRBV12-3/TRBV12-4; size: NA; D: NA; J: TRBJ1-5; CDR3: CASRAGYSNQPQHF; DNA: TGTGCCAGCAGGGCGGGGTATAGCAATCAGCCCCAGCATTTT